Listed here are 28 T cell receptor beta chains from one sample, sequenced in a study of T cells in Graves' hyperthyroidism and ophthalmopathy. RNA transcripts served as the template for amplifying TCR beta CDR3 regions. HTBI primers were employed in a first-round RT-PCR of the TCR CDR3. From the multiplex PCR reads, TCRdb called clonotypes with MiXCR, one entry per CDR3 protein. The top ten hold less than 9.5% of the sample, which has 650,000 to 800,000 distinct CDR3 sequences, 45% seen once. The sequencing sample was made of peripheral blood or thyroid tissue (not recorded which). All receptors come from an adult man with Graves' disease, either hyperthyroidism or ophthalmopathy (not recorded which).

This clonotype was seen more than once but under ten times. V and J are TRBV6-2 or TRBV6-3 and TRBJ1-6, with 7 bases aligning to TRBD1. The length of the CDR3 is 14 residues. With V trimmed by 6 bases and J by 7 bases, 6 bases remained unmatched. Germline CDR1 reads MNHEY; CDR2 reads SVGEGT. In DNA form, the CDR3 reads TGTGCCAGCAGAGGGGACAGTCGGAATTCACCCCTCCACTTT. Translating gives CASRGDSRNSPLHF.

The chain combines TRBV29-1 with TRBJ2-7; D gene ambiguous. CDR1 SQVTM and CDR2 ANQGSEA come from the germline V gene. The length of the CDR3 is 12 residues. Trimming cost V 5 bases and J 5 bases, with 13 bases left between them. In DNA, the CDR3 is TGCAGCGTTTTAGGGCCTATGGACGAGCAGTACTTC. This translates into CSVLGPMDEQYF.

Details on this clonotype: Compared with germline, one end of the junction differs, possibly owing to a read error. CDR3 coding DNA: TGTGCCATCCGTGACACGGGACAGGGTGATGGCTATGGCTACACCTTC. Amino acids: CAIRDTGQGDGYGYTF. This rearrangement joins TRBV10-3 to TRBJ1-2; 9 bases are a match to TRBD1. Germline CDR1 reads ENHRY; CDR2 reads SYGVKD. This CDR3 region has 16 residues.

This clonotype has just a few counts. The V and J genes are TRBV12-3 or TRBV12-4 and TRBJ1-5; D not resolved. This CDR3 region has 13 residues. The V end was cut by 6 bases, the J end by 5 bases, with 11 bases between. DNA for the CDR3: TGTGCCAGCAGACAAGTCCCAGATCAGCCCCAGCATTTT. As protein: CASRQVPDQPQHF.

This clonotype was observed many times. The chain couples TRBV15 to TRBJ1-4; no reliable D call. The CDR3 is 16 residues long. V dropped 0 bases and J dropped 4 bases, with 12 bases sitting between them. Germline V gives CDR1 LNHNV, CDR2 YYDKDF (reference sequence). The CDR3 reads CATSRDRRSRNEKLFF. CDR3 nucleotides: TGTGCCACCAGCAGAGATAGGAGGAGCCGTAATGAAAAACTGTTTTTT.

The CDR3 nucleotides read TGCAGTGCTTCGACCGGGACCCACGAGACCCAGTACTTC. Its translation is CSASTGTHETQYF. The chain combines TRBV20-1 with TRBJ2-5, with D perhaps being TRBD1 or TRBD2 (5 bases each). The CDR3 length is 13 residues. Trimming removed 5 bases from V and 5 bases from J, with 15 bases in between. The germline gives CDR1 DFQATT, CDR2 SNEGSKA (reference sequence).

This clonotype has more than one count but fewer than ten. V gene TRBV7-9 combines with J gene TRBJ1-3; TRBD1 aligns across 7 bases. After removal of 4 bases from V and 2 bases from J, the junction contained 8 bases not matched to a gene. The CDR3 covers 16 residues. CDR1 and CDR2 from the germline V gene are SEHNR and FQNEAQ (reference sequence). The CDR3 spells CASSSRQGKAGNTIYF. CDR3 bases: TGTGCCAGCAGCTCTAGACAGGGAAAGGCTGGAAACACCATATATTTT.

V is TRBV5-1 and J is TRBJ2-7, with 14 bases fitting TRBD2. With V trimmed by 4 bases and J by 6 bases, 6 bases remained unmatched. Germline values: CDR1 SGHRS, CDR2 YFSETQ. The CDR3 length is 15 residues. This CDR3 reads CASSVGTSGGREQYF. The CDR3 DNA reads as TGCGCCAGCAGCGTAGGGACTAGCGGGGGTCGCGAGCAGTACTTC.

This chain connects TRBV2 to TRBJ1-2; D gene uncertain. This CDR3 spans 13 amino acids. Trimming took off 5 bases at V and 8 bases at J, with 15 bases between the two ends. The V gene's germline CDR1 is SNHLY and CDR2 FYNNEI. The CDR3 loop reads CASSYTNSQGYTF. The CDR3, as DNA: TGTGCCAGCAGTTACACGAACAGTCAGGGCTACACCTTC.

This rearrangement joins TRBV6-2 or TRBV6-3 to TRBJ2-5; TRBD1 is a possible D gene (5 bases). Trimming shortened V by 5 bases and J by 5 bases, and 15 bases separated the two germline ends. Germline V CDR1 and CDR2: MNHEY, SVGEGT. The CDR3 runs to 14 residues. The CDR3 DNA reads as TGTGCCAGCAGTCGGGCAGGGATAGACGAGACCCAGTACTTC. This codes for CASSRAGIDETQYF.

This clonotype was observed at least ten times. The chain joins TRBV7-9 to TRBJ1-5; D is perhaps TRBD1 (5 bases). CDR3 length: 13 amino acids. Germline CDR1 SEHNR, CDR2 FQNEAQ (reference sequence). V dropped 2 bases and J dropped 6 bases, with 8 bases sitting between them. The CDR3 is CASSLNQGQPQHF. CDR3 sequence (DNA): TGTGCCAGCAGCTTAAATCAGGGTCAGCCCCAGCATTTT.

This clonotype was picked up many times. The genes are TRBV14 and TRBJ1-6; perhaps TRBD1 as D (5 bases). The CDR3 spans 15 residues. From germline, CDR1 is SGHDN and CDR2 FVKESK. V was shortened by 3 bases and J by 5 bases, with 11 bases between the two germline ends. CDR3 bases: TGTGCCAGCAGCCAGCTCGGGACCCATAATTCACCCCTCCACTTT. It yields the protein CASSQLGTHNSPLHF.

The J gene is TRBJ1-6, the V gene TRBV6-5; 9 bases map to TRBD1. Per the germline V gene, CDR1 is MNHEY and CDR2 is SVGAGI. This CDR3 has 14 amino acids. Unmatched junction bases numbered 8, after V lost 7 bases and J lost 10 bases. The CDR3 DNA follows: TGTGCCAGCAACCTACAGGGGGCAAGGTCACCCCTCCACTTT. It encodes CASNLQGARSPLHF.

A single count supports this clonotype. The junction and the germline gene differ at one end; a read error may be behind it. The chain employs TRBV9 and TRBJ1-1; D is unclear. The CDR3 is 13 amino acids. Germline V gene lookup returns CDR1 SGDLS and CDR2 YYNGEE. The CDR3 is CASSDGPPTEASF. DNA of the CDR3: TGTGCCAGCAGCGATGGACCCCCAACTGAAGCTTCCTTT.

The chain has TRBV10-3 and TRBJ2-5, with D possibly being TRBD1 (7 bases). The CDR3 is made up of 15 amino acids. V gave up 5 bases and J gave up 5 bases, with 18 bases separating them. Germline assignment: CDR1 ENHRY and CDR2 SYGVKD. The CDR3 bases are TGTGCCATCAGTCCAGGAGGGACAGTAAGGGAGACCCAGTACTTC. Translated: CAISPGGTVRETQYF.

In this sample, this clonotype turned up many times. The genes are TRBV2 and TRBJ1-5; D is unclear. CDR1 and CDR2 from the germline V gene are SNHLY and FYNNEI. CDR3 length: 14 amino acids. Trimming pared 3 bases from V and 5 bases from J, leaving 11 bases between. In nucleotides, the CDR3 is TGTGCCAGCAGTGAGCTTAAACGAGATCAGCCCCAGCATTTT. Translation: CASSELKRDQPQHF.

Many counts were recorded for this clonotype. This CDR3 reads CSVVWRGGPSYEQYF. CDR3 sequence (DNA): TGCAGCGTTGTATGGCGGGGGGGCCCATCCTACGAGCAGTACTTC. The chain uses TRBV29-1 and TRBJ2-7; TRBD2 matches at 9 bases. The V gene end was trimmed by 4 bases and the J gene end by 1 base; junction bases not matched to a gene: 8. CDR1 and CDR2 (germline): SQVTM, ANQGSEA. The CDR3 loop spans 15 amino acids.

This chain connects TRBV5-8 to TRBJ1-1; D is undetermined. Germline-derived CDR1 and CDR2 are SGHTS and YDEGEE. CDR3 size: 15 residues. The ends were cut back, 1 base at V and 3 bases at J, with 13 bases in the middle. CDR3: CASSLLGSADTEAFF. The DNA of the CDR3 is TGTGCCAGCAGCTTGTTAGGGTCGGCGGACACTGAAGCTTTCTTT.

J is TRBJ2-7 and V is TRBV20-1, with a tentative D call TRBD1 (6 bases). Germline V lookup: CDR1 DFQATT, CDR2 SNEGSKA (reference sequence). V was pared by 0 bases and J by 0 bases, with 12 bases between. CDR3 length equals 15 residues. CDR3: CSARDPDSPSYEQYF. CDR3 in DNA: TGCAGTGCTAGAGATCCGGACAGCCCCTCCTACGAGCAGTACTTC.

This chain joins TRBV2 and TRBJ2-2, with D possibly being TRBD2 (8 bases). The CDR3 covers 18 residues. Trimming took off 2 bases at V and 7 bases at J, with 23 bases between the two ends. CDR1 and CDR2 (germline): SNHLY, FYNNEI. CDR3 DNA: TGTGCCAGCAGTGAATCTCCGGGAGGGGGCATATTGTACGGGGAGCTGTTTTTT. The encoded protein is CASSESPGGGILYGELFF.

This clonotype has a single count. The gene calls are TRBV7-8 and TRBJ1-6, with D tentatively TRBD1 (6 bases). This CDR3 comprises 15 residues. Germline CDR1 reads SGHVS; CDR2 reads FQNEAQ. V was trimmed by 9 bases and J by 10 bases, leaving 22 bases between them. CDR3 residues: CASSWGPGQGSPLHF. The CDR3 bases are TGTGCCAGTAGTTGGGGGCCGGGACAAGGGTCACCCCTCCACTTT.

This clonotype has ten or more counts. The chain combines TRBV2 with TRBJ1-2, with D tentatively TRBD1 (6 bases). CDR1 is SNHLY, CDR2 FYNNEI, per germline. The germline V and J ends were trimmed by 1 base and 4 bases, with 13 bases remaining between them. The CDR3 totals 15 residues. The CDR3 DNA sequence: TGTGCCAGCAGTGAAGGGGGGCAGGGGAGCTATGGCTACACCTTC. It yields the protein CASSEGGQGSYGYTF.

This clonotype was counted only a few times. The junction shows a germline mismatch at one end, possibly a read error. This chain connects TRBV10-3 to TRBJ2-7; D perhaps matches TRBD1 (6 bases). CDR1 and CDR2 from the germline V gene are ENHRY and SYGVKD. The CDR3 loop spans 14 amino acids. In nucleotides, the CDR3 is TGTGCCAGCAGTGAACCAGGGGCCGCCTCCGAGCAGTACTTC. It specifies CASSEPGAASEQYF.

This clonotype was seen only once. This rearrangement joins TRBV29-1 to TRBJ2-6; D unresolved. Looked up from germline, CDR1 is SQVTM and CDR2 is ANQGSEA. The CDR3 length is 14 residues. V shed 8 bases and J shed 4 bases, with 15 bases lying between them. The CDR3 here is CSSRMGLGANVLTF. CDR3 bases: TGCAGCAGCCGGATGGGCCTGGGGGCCAACGTCCTGACTTTC.

V and J are TRBV29-1 and TRBJ2-3; D uncertain. Germline V gives CDR1 SQVTM, CDR2 ANQGSEA. With 4 bases removed from V and 1 base from J, the gap between germline ends came to 12 bases. The CDR3 runs to 14 residues. CDR3 sequence: CSVVDNARTDTQYF. The CDR3 nucleotides read TGCAGCGTTGTAGACAACGCTCGCACAGATACGCAGTATTTT.

The chain combines TRBV9 with TRBJ1-4; D perhaps matches TRBD1 (6 bases). CDR1 SGDLS and CDR2 YYNGEE come from the germline V gene. Trimming took 3 bases from V and 8 from J, leaving 20 bases between them. The CDR3 loop spans 16 amino acids. The DNA for the CDR3 is TGTGCCAGCAGCGGACCCGCCCCGGGGGCGCGAGAAAAACTGTTTTTT. It encodes CASSGPAPGAREKLFF. Full variable domain (outside the CDR3, taken from reference TRBV9 and TRBJ1-4): DSGVTQTPKHLITATGQRVTLRCSPRSGDLSVYWYQQSLDQGLQFLIQYYNGEERAKGNILERFSAQQFPDLHSELNLSSLELGDSALYFCASSGPAPGAREKLFFGSGTQLSVL.

The gene calls are TRBV10-3 and TRBJ1-4, with 7 bases identical to TRBD1. The CDR3 contains 15 residues. Germline V CDR1 and CDR2: ENHRY, SYGVKD. J was trimmed by 0 bases and V by 5 bases; bases with no gene match: 3. The CDR3 DNA is TGTGCCATCAGTCACGACAGGGCAACTAATGAAAAACTGTTTTTT. Translation: CAISHDRATNEKLFF.

The chain joins TRBV2 to TRBJ1-1, with a tentative D call TRBD1 (5 bases). The length of the CDR3 is 13 residues. The V end was cut by 5 bases, the J end by 6 bases, with 13 bases between. Per germline, CDR1 SNHLY and CDR2 FYNNEI. CDR3 sequence reads: CASSFSGAAEAFF. In DNA, the CDR3 is TGTGCCAGCAGTTTCAGCGGGGCCGCTGAAGCTTTCTTT.